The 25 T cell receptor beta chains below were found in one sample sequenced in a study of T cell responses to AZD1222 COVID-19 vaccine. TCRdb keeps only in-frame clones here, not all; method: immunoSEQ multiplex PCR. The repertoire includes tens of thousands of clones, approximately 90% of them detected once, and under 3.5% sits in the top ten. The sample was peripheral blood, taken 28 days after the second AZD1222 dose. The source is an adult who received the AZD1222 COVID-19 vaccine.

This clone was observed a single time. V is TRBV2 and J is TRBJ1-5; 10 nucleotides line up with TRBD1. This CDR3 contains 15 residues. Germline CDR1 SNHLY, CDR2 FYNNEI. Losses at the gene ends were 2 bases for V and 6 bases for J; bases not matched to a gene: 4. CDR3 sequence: CASSERTGGTQPQHF. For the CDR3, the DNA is TGTGCCAGCAGTGAAAGGACAGGGGGTACTCAGCCCCAGCATTTT.

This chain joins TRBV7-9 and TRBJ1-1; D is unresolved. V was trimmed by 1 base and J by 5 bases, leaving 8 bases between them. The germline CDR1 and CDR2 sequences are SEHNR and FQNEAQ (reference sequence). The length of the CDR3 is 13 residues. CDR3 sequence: CASSLGGWTEAFF. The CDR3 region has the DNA TGTGCCAGCAGCTTAGGTGGTTGGACTGAAGCTTTCTTT.

In nucleotides, the CDR3 is TGTGCCAGCTCACCAGGGGCTGGATCCGGAAACACCATATATTTT. Translated, it gives CASSPGAGSGNTIYF. The chain uses TRBV18 and TRBJ1-3, with D perhaps matching TRBD1 (5 bases). CDR1 and CDR2 from the germline V gene are KGHSH and LQKENI. V was pared by 2 bases and J by 4 bases, with 12 bases between. The CDR3 spans 15 residues. Full variable domain (missing parts from reference TRBV18 and TRBJ1-3): NAGVMQNPRHLVRRRGQEARLRCSPMKGHSHVYWYRQLPEEGLKFMVYLQKENIIDESGMPKERFSAEFPKEGPSILRIQQVVRGDSAAYFCASSPGAGSGNTIYFGEGSWLTVV.

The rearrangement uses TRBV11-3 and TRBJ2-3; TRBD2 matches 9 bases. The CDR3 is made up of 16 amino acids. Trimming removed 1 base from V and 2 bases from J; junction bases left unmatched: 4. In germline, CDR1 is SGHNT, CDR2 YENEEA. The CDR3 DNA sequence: TGTGCCAGCAGCTTAGCTAGCGGGGCAGACACAGATACGCAGTATTTT. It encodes CASSLASGADTDTQYF.

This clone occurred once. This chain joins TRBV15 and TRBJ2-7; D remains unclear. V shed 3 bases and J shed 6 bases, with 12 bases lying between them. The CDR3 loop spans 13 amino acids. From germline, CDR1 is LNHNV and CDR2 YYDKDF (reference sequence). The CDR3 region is CATSSPLSPEQYF. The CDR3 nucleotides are TGTGCCACCAGCAGCCCCTTGAGCCCCGAGCAGTACTTC.

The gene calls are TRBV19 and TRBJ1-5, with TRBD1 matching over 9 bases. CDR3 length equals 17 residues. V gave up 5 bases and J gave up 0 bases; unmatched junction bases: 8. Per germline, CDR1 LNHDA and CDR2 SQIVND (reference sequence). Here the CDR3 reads CASSAGQGYNSNQPQHF. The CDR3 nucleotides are TGTGCCAGTAGTGCGGGACAGGGTTACAATAGCAATCAGCCCCAGCATTTT.

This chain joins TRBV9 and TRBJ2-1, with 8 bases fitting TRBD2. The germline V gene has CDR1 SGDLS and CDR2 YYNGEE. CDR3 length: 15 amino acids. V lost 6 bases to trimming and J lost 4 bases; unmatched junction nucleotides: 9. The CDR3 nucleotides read TGTGCCAGCACCAAAAGCGGGGGCCAGTACAATGAGCAGTTCTTC. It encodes CASTKSGGQYNEQFF.

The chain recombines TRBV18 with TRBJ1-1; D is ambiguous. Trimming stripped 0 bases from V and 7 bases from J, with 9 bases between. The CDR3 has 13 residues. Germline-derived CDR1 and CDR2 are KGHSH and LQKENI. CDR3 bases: TGTGCCAGCTCACCACCGGGGATCGATGAAGCTTTCTTT. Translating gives CASSPPGIDEAFF.

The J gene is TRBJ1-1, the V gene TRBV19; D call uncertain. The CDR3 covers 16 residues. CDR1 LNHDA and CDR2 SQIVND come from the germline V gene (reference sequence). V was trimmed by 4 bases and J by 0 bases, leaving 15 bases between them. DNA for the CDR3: TGTGCCAGTAGTACAAGACACAAACCCATGAACACTGAAGCTTTCTTT. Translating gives CASSTRHKPMNTEAFF.

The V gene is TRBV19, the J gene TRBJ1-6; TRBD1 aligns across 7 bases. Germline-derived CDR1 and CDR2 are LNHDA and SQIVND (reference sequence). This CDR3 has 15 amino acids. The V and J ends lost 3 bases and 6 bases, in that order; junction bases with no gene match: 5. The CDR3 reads CASSMAGGANSPLHF. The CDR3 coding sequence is TGTGCCAGTAGTATGGCAGGGGGAGCTAATTCACCCCTCCACTTT.

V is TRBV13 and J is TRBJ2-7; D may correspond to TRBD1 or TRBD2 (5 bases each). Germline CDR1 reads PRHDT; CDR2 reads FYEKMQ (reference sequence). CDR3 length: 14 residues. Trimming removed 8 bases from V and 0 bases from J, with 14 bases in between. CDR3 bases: TGTGCCAGCGGGGGTGAAGGGAACTCCTACGAGCAGTACTTC. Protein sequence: CASGGEGNSYEQYF.

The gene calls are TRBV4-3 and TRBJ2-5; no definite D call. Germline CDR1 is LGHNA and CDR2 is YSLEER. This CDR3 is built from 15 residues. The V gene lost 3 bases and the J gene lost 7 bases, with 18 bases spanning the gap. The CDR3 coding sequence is TGCGCCAGCAGCCACTCTACGGGCCCGAAGGGGACCCAGTACTTC. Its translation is CASSHSTGPKGTQYF.

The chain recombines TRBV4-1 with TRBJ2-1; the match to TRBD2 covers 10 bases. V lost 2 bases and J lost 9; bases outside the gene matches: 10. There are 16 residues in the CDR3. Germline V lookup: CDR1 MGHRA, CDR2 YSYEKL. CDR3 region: CASSQREAGGPAEQFF. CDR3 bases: TGCGCCAGCAGCCAAAGGGAAGCGGGGGGGCCGGCTGAGCAGTTCTTC.

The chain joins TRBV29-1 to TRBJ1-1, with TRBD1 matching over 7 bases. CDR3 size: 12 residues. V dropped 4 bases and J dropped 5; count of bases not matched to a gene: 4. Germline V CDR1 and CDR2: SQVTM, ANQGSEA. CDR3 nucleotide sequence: TGCAGCGTTGGACAGGGAGAAACTGAAGCTTTCTTT. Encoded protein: CSVGQGETEAFF.

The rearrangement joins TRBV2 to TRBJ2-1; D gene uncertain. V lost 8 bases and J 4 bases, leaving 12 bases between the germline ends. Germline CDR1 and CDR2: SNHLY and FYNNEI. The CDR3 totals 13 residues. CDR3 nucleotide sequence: TGTGCCAGCCATCAAGACCAATACAATGAGCAGTTCTTC. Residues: CASHQDQYNEQFF.

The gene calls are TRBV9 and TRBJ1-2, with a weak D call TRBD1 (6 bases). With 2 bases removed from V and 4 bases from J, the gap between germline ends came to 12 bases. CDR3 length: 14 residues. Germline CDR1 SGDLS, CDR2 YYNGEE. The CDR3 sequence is CASSVRGACYGYTF. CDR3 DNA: TGTGCCAGCAGCGTGCGGGGGGCTTGCTATGGCTACACCTTC. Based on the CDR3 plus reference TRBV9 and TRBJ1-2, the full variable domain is DSGVTQTPKHLITATGQRVTLRCSPRSGDLSVYWYQQSLDQGLQFLIQYYNGEERAKGNILERFSAQQFPDLHSELNLSSLELGDSALYFCASSVRGACYGYTFGSGTRLTVV.

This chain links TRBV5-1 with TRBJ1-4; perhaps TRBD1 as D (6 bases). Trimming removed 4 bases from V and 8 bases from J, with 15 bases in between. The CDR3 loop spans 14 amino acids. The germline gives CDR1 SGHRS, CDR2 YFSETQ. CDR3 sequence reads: CASSLQGIGEKLFF. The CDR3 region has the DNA TGCGCCAGCAGCCTACAGGGAATAGGAGAAAAACTGTTTTTT.

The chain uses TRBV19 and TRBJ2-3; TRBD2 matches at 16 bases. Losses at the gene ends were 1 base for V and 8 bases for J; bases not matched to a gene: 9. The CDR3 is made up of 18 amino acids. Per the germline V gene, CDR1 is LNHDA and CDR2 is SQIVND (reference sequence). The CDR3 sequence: CASSIVGTSGGERGTQYF. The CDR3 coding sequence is TGTGCCAGTAGTATAGTCGGGACTAGCGGGGGGGAAAGGGGTACGCAGTATTTT. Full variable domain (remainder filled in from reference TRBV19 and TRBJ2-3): DGGITQSPKYLFRKEGQNVTLSCEQNLNHDAMYWYRQDPGQGLRLIYYSQIVNDFQKGDIAEGYSVSREKKESFPLTVTSAQKNPTAFYLCASSIVGTSGGERGTQYFGPGTRLTVL.

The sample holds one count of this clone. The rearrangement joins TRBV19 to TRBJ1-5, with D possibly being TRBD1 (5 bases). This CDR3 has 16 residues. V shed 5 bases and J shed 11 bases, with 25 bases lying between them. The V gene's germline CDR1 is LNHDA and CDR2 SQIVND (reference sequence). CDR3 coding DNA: TGTGCCAGTAGTTTAAATTCCGGGACCCTCTCTCGGGCCCAGCATTTT. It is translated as CASSLNSGTLSRAQHF.

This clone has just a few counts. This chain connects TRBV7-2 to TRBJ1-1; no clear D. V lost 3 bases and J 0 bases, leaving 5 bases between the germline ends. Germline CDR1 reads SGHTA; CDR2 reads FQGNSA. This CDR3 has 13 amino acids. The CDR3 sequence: CASSLQVNTEAFF. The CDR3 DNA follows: TGTGCCAGCAGCTTGCAAGTGAACACTGAAGCTTTCTTT.

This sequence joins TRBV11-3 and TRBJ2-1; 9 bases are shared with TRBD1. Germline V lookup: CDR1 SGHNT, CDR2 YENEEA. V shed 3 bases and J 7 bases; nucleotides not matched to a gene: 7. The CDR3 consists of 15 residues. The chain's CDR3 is CASSFQQGAMNEQFF. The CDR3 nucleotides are TGTGCCAGCAGCTTTCAACAGGGGGCTATGAATGAGCAGTTCTTC.

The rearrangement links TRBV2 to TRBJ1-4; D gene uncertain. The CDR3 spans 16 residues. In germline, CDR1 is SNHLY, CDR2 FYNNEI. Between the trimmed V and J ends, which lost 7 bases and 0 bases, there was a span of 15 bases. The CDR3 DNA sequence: TGTGCCAGCAAAAGGGCAGCCAGTGCAACTAATGAAAAACTGTTTTTT. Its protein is CASKRAASATNEKLFF.

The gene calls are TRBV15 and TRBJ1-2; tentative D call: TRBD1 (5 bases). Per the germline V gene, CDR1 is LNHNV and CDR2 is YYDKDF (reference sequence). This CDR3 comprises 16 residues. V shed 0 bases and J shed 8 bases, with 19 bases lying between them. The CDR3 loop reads CATSRDSPGSLRGYTF. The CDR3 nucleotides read TGTGCCACCAGCAGAGATTCCCCAGGGAGCCTGCGGGGCTACACCTTC. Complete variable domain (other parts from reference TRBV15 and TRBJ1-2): DAMVIQNPRYQVTQFGKPVTLSCSQTLNHNVMYWYQQKSSQAPKLLFHYYDKDFNNEADTPDNFQSRRPNTSFCFLDIRSPGLGDTAMYLCATSRDSPGSLRGYTFGSGTRLTVV.

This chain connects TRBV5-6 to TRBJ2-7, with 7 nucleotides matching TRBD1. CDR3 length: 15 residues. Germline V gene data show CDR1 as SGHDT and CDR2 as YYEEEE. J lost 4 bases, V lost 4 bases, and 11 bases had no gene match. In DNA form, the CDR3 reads TGTGCCAGCAGCATAGGACAGGCTCGAAGGTACGAGCAGTACTTC. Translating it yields CASSIGQARRYEQYF.

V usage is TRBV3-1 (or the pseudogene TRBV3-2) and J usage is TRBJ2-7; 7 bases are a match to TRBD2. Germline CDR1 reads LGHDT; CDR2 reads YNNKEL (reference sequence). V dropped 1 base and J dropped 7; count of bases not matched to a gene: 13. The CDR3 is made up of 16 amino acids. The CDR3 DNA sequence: TGTGCCAGCAGCCAAGGGGGGGGATGGCTTTTCGGTGAGCAGTACTTC. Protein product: CASSQGGGWLFGEQYF.